In this sample, the clone carrying this T cell receptor beta chain turned up many times. The sample comes from a study of response to subunit inactivated influenza vaccine. Trimming took off 1 base at V and 2 bases at J, with 10 bases between the two ends. This CDR3 spans 14 amino acids. Germline loops: CDR1 SGHRS, CDR2 YFSETQ. TCRdb reprocessed the RT-PCR reads with MiXCR, giving one entry per CDR3 protein. The sample holds 650,000 to 800,000 distinct CDR3 sequences, around 13% seen once. The chain couples TRBV5-1 to TRBJ2-7; the D gene could be TRBD1 or TRBD2 (5 bases each). The sequence derives from a man in his fifties who received an inactivated influenza vaccine. The material was PBMCs from blood, obtained 14 days before vaccination. Here the CDR3 reads CASSLWGITYEQYF. The CDR3 DNA is TGCGCCAGCAGCTTGTGGGGGATTACCTACGAGCAGTACTTC.